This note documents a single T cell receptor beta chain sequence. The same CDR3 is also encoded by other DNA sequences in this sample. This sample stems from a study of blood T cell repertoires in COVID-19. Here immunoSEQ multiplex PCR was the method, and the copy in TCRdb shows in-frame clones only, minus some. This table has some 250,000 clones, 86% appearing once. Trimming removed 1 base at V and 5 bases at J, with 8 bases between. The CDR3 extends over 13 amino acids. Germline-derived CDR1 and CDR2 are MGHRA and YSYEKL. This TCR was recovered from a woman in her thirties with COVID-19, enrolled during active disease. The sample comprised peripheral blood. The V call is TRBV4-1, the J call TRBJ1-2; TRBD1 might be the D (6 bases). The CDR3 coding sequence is TGCGCCAGCAGCCAAGGCCAGGGGTATGGCTACACCTTC. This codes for CASSQGQGYGYTF.